This T cell receptor (beta chain) was identified during a study of T cells in Graves' hyperthyroidism and ophthalmopathy (dated by TCRdb to the late 2010s). The study in broad terms: Peripheral blood was sampled at the time of initial diagnosis, prior to any treatment. A discovery cohort of about a hundred patients, about 40 with Graves' ophthalmopathy and 57 with stable Graves' hyperthyroidism, was used to find distinguishing TCR V-J signatures. Whether ophthalmopathy could be predicted prospectively was tested in an independent validation cohort made up of roughly 20 hyperthyroidism patients plus 17 patients who later progressed to ophthalmopathy. The 100 or so discovery patients were randomly divided into training and test sets at a 7:3 ratio. The study also compared thyroid tissue and blood T-cell repertoires from five or six Graves' hyperthyroidism patients. After blood sampling, hyperthyroidism patients were treated with methimazole at a starting dose of 30 mg daily, and ophthalmopathy patients were treated with high-dose intravenous methylprednisolone. TCR Vbeta CDR3 sequencing of 120 to 150 peripheral blood samples (under 45 ophthalmopathy, approximately 80 hyperthyroidism and some 17 progressor patients) is reported in the paper.

This clonotype was found a few times. What antigen it recognizes has not been identified. No base-level quality is on record; no much larger clone is a single base apart. TCR beta CDR3 regions were amplified from RNA transcripts. The first round of RT-PCR for the TCR CDR3 was performed with the HTBI primer set and the Qiagen OneStep RT-PCR kit. Libraries were constructed in a second round of multiplex PCR, after which size selection and purification were carried out. Paired-end sequencing of the libraries was performed with 100 bp reads on an Illumina HiSeq2000. Regarding the original processing steps: SOAPnuke was used to process the raw data, throwing out any read that contained adapters or uncalled bases, had a mean Phred below 15, or lacked an exact constant-primer or identifier match. COPE v1.2.5 was used to merge high-quality paired reads, and clonotypes were defined as unique nucleotide sequences. MiTCR v1.1 was used to align the clonotypes against IMGT TRBV, TRBD and TRBJ reference segments. Only V-J combinations with frequency above 0.0001, covering about 99% of repertoires, were analysed. The TCS score was defined as F50 (clonal expansion) divided by E x V (chaos), with BLOSUM62-based TCRdist calculated between CDR3 peptides within each V-J. Welch's t-statistics and random forest reduced fewer than 600 V-J features to 10 to 15, which were used in a naive Bayes classifier (R e1071). The public reads were reanalyzed by TCRdb: fastp trimming at Q25, MiXCR alignment, in-frame beta chains only. Merged by CDR3 protein, the rows form single entries marked with the most common genes and DNA. TCRdb's processing, not the authors' own work, is the source of the V and J calls. The sample table records some 560,000 distinct CDR3 sequences; around a sixth of these occur just once. Less than 9.5% of the sample rests with the top ten.

The paper as a whole reports these results and caveats: In cross-validation, a model built on a 13 V-J signature told ophthalmopathy apart from stable hyperthyroidism with about 90% sensitivity and approximately 84% specificity, and in testing the same model reached 80%/75%. In validation, the model predicted progression to ophthalmopathy with about 71% sensitivity and 72% to 85% specificity, a median of approximately 6.5 months before onset. Most expanded thyroid clonotypes (frequency above 0.001) were also detected in blood, a finding suggesting that blood repertoires may reflect thyroid immune responses. Sample size was not statistically predetermined, and investigators were not blinded to group allocation.

The germline V gene (reference sequence) yields LNHDA for CDR1 and SQIVND for CDR2. From the cysteine through the phenylalanine, the CDR3 covers 13 amino acids. Left in the record is the CDR3 DNA by itself, 39 bases read in frame from the first base. The junction shows trimming of 5 bases on V and 4 bases on J, and the gene matches do not reach 3 bases of it. Graves' hyperthyroidism was defined as stable when no progression to ophthalmopathy occurred over 18 months of follow-up. The hyperthyroidism patients were between 18 and 65 years old and newly diagnosed, with a disease duration of less than 2 months. Any patient with an uncontrolled infection, another autoimmune disease, pregnancy or lactation was excluded. Diagnoses relied on clinical symptoms, serum thyroxine and TRAb, thyroid ultrasound and orbital computed tomography. Ficoll-Paque density gradient centrifugation was used to isolate PBMCs from around 10 ml of fresh peripheral blood. Total RNA was extracted using Trizol reagent, and RNA quality was assessed on an Agilent 2100 Bioanalyzer.

The sample consisted of blood. This receptor was identified in a woman in her thirties with Graves' hyperthyroidism. The chain is made from TRBV19 and TRBJ1-2, and 8 junction bases match TRBD1. For the CDR3, the sequence is CASSLGTGYGYTF. The DNA is TGTGCCAGTAGTCTTGGGACAGGCTATGGCTACACCTTC.